This T cell receptor beta chain was documented in a study of blood T cells in healthy people across ages. Alongside a J-beta primer mix, a sample-barcoded 5' primer served in a second PCR lasting about 6 to 12 cycles. Each CDR3 protein is one row after TCRdb ran MiXCR on the 5' RACE reads. The table has 780,000 or so distinct CDR3 sequences, around 25% seen once; the top ten hold approximately 3.7%. The germline gives CDR1 SGHTA, CDR2 FQGNSA. After removal of 2 bases from V and 7 bases from J, the junction contained 4 bases not matched to a gene. This CDR3 spans 14 amino acids. These data also formed part of another study, on T cells of mothers and their children. That source adds: Mothers and children who were related shared slightly more overlap than unrelated pairs, but not significantly more.

This chain connects TRBV7-2 to TRBJ1-1, with TRBD1 matching over 10 bases. This receptor was identified in a boy between 10 and 17 years old in good health. The sample consisted of blood. The CDR3 protein is CASSLRDRGFEAFF. In DNA form, the CDR3 reads TGTGCCAGCAGCTTAAGGGACAGGGGTTTTGAAGCTTTCTTT.